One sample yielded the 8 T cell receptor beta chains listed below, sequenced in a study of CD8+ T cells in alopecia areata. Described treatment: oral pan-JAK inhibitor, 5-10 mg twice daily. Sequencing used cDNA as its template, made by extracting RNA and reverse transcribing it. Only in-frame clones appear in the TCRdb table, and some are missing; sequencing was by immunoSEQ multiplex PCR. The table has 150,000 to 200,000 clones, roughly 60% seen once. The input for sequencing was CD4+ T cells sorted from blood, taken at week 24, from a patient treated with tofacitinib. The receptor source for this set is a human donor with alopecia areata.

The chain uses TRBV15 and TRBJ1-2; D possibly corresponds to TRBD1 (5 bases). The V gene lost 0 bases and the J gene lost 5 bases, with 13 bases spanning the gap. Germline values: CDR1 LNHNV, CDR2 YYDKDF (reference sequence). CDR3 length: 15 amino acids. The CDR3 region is CATSRDGRDSYGYTF. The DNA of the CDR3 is TGTGCCACCAGCAGAGACGGCAGGGATAGTTATGGCTACACCTTC.

As DNA, the CDR3 is TGCAGTGCTAGAGAGGACTATGGCTACACCTTC. Residues: CSAREDYGYTF. V and J are TRBV20-1 and TRBJ1-2; D ambiguous. The CDR3 extends over 11 amino acids. V dropped 0 bases and J dropped 3 bases, with 2 bases sitting between them. CDR1 is DFQATT and CDR2 is SNEGSKA in the germline V gene (reference sequence).

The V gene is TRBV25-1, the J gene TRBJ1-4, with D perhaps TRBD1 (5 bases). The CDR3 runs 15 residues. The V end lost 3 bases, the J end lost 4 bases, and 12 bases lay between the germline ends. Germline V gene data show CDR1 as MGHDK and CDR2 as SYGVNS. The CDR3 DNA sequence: TGTGCCAGCAGTGACCACGGGACCAATAATGAAAAACTGTTTTTT. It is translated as CASSDHGTNNEKLFF.

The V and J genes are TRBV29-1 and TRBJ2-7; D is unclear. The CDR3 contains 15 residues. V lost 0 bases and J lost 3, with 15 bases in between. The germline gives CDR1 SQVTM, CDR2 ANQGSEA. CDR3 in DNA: TGCAGCGTTGAAGACGGTGGGCCCATTAACTACGAGCAGTACTTC. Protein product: CSVEDGGPINYEQYF.

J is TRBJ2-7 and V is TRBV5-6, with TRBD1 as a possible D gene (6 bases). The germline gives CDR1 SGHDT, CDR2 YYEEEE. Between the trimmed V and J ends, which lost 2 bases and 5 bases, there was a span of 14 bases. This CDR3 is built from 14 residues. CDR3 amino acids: CASSFLQGYNEQYF. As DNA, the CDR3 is TGTGCCAGCAGCTTTCTCCAGGGGTATAACGAGCAGTACTTC.

In DNA, the CDR3 is TGTGCCTGGAGTGTACCGCAGGGTCCAAAACTGTTTTTT. It is translated as CAWSVPQGPKLFF. J is TRBJ1-4 and V is TRBV30, with D perhaps matching TRBD1 (5 bases). Trimming pared 0 bases from V and 10 bases from J, leaving 12 bases between. The CDR3 has 13 residues. Germline V gives CDR1 GTSNPN, CDR2 SVGIG (reference sequence).

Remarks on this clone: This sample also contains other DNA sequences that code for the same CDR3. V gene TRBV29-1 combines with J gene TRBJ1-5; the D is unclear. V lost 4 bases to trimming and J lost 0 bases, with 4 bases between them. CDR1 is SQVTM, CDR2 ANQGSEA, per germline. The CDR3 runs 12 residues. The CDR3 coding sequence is TGCAGCGTTGGTTATAGCAATCAGCCCCAGCATTTT. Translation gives CSVGYSNQPQHF.

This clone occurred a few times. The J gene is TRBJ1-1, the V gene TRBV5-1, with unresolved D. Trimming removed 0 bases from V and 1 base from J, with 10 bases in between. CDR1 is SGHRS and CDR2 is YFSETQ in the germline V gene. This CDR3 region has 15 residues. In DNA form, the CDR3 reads TGCGCCAGCAGCTTGGCCACGTCCGAGAACACTGAAGCTTTCTTT. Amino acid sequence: CASSLATSENTEAFF.